Listed here are 7 T cell receptor delta chains from one sample, sequenced in a study of γδ T cells in repeated Plasmodium falciparum infection. Flow sorting of PBMC yielded separate Vgamma9/Vdelta2+ and Vdelta2-negative gammadelta T cell populations for bulk repertoire analysis. TCRdb ran CATT on the multiplex PCR reads. Among tens of thousands of delta-chain clones listed, roughly 1.8% were seen once. The specimen sequenced was gamma-delta T cells from blood. The receptors were sampled from a pool of human donors (malaria-infected and uninfected, not separated).

Only a few counts were recorded for this clone. The protein TCRdb lists belongs to a much larger clone and differs from this DNA's translation at residue 12, which points to a read error; the protein shown is made from the DNA. This sequence joins TRDV1 and TRDJ1; 12 nucleotides line up with TRDD3. No J gene was available from TCRdb, and it was assigned here by a germline match of the DNA. Germline assignment: CDR1 TSWWSYY and CDR2 QGS. The CDR3 is made up of 16 amino acids. The CDR3 reads CALGERTGGYTYKLIF. DNA for the CDR3: TGTGCTCTTGGGGAAAGGACTGGGGGATACACCTATAAACTCATCTTT.

Regarding this clone: A read error likely explains this, since a far larger clone differs by one base. The identical CDR3 is also encoded by other nucleotide sequences in the sample. The V and J genes are TRDV1 and TRDJ1; D not resolved. V was trimmed by 0 bases and J by 0 bases, leaving 26 bases between them. The CDR3 runs 21 residues. Germline-derived CDR1 and CDR2 are TSWWSYY and QGS. CDR3 coding DNA: TGTGCTCTTGGGGAACTCAAACCTTGCCGATTGATTCTAAAGTACACCGATAAACTCATCTTT. It is translated as CALGELKPCRLILKYTDKLIF.

Regarding this clone: This DNA's translation differs at residue 6 from TCRdb's protein, which comes from a much larger clone; a read error is likely, and the protein shown is translated from the DNA. The chain joins TRDV1 to TRDJ1; TRDD3 matches 9 bases. TCRdb supplies no J gene; here it was assigned by aligning the nucleotide sequence to germline. Germline V gives CDR1 TSWWSYY, CDR2 QGS. CDR3 length: 21 amino acids. V lost 3 bases, J lost 4 bases, and 24 bases stayed unmatched. CDR3 coding DNA: TGTGCTCTTGGGGAGGAAACCCTTCGCCCTGCTAGGTGGGGGATAAGCGATAAACTCATCTTT. It encodes CALGEETLRPARWGISDKLIF.

Concerning this clone itself: This DNA's translation differs at residue 5 from TCRdb's protein, which comes from a much larger clone; a read error is likely, and the protein shown is translated from the DNA. CDR3 in amino acids: CALGDLIGSDKLIF. As DNA, the CDR3 is TGTGCTCTTGGGGATCTCATCGGGTCCGATAAACTCATCTTT. The genes are TRDV1 and TRDJ1; no clear D. The germline gives CDR1 TSWWSYY, CDR2 QGS. Trimming took off 3 bases at V and 3 bases at J, with 11 bases between the two ends. CDR3 length equals 14 residues.

This clone was observed many times. TCRdb's entry gives the protein of a much larger clone, which mismatches this DNA's translation at residue 17, likely from a read error; the protein reported here is translated from the DNA. The chain couples TRDV1 to TRDJ1, with D hard to call. This CDR3 is built from 20 residues. Per the germline V gene, CDR1 is TSWWSYY and CDR2 is QGS. CDR3 sequence reads: CALGERQTPGVLLHTDRLIF. Written as DNA, the CDR3 is TGTGCTCTTGGGGAAAGACAAACCCCAGGAGTACTTCTCCACACCGATAGACTCATCTTT.

A note on this clone: TCRdb's protein, taken from a much larger clone, differs from this DNA's translation at residue 3, likely owing to a read error; the protein displayed comes from the DNA. V is TRDV1 and J is TRDJ1, with 12 bases that match TRDD3. TCRdb leaves out the J gene; it was filled in here by matching the DNA to germline. The CDR3 runs 22 residues. From germline, CDR1 is TSWWSYY and CDR2 QGS. V was pared by 10 bases and J by 0 bases, with 27 bases of the junction left unmatched. CDR3 in amino acids: CAPGYPLYRGTGGYSDTDKLIF. The CDR3 DNA reads TGTGCTCCTGGCTATCCGCTATACCGGGGAACTGGGGGATACTCCGACACCGATAAACTCATCTTT.

This clone came up a few times. The TCRdb protein comes from a much larger clone and disagrees with this DNA's translation at residue 12, likely due to a read error; the protein given here is derived from the DNA. The chain combines TRDV1 with TRDJ1; D possibly corresponds to TRDD2 (6 bases). Here the J gene was assigned by germline matching of the DNA, as TCRdb has none. Germline CDR1 and CDR2: TSWWSYY and QGS. With 2 bases removed from V and 0 bases from J, the gap between germline ends came to 28 bases. The length of the CDR3 is 21 residues. The DNA for the CDR3 is TGTGCTCTTGGGGAATTGGCCTTCCCGAATACTAGGGGCACTTACACCGATAAACTCATCTTT. The encoded protein is CALGELAFPNTRGTYTDKLIF.